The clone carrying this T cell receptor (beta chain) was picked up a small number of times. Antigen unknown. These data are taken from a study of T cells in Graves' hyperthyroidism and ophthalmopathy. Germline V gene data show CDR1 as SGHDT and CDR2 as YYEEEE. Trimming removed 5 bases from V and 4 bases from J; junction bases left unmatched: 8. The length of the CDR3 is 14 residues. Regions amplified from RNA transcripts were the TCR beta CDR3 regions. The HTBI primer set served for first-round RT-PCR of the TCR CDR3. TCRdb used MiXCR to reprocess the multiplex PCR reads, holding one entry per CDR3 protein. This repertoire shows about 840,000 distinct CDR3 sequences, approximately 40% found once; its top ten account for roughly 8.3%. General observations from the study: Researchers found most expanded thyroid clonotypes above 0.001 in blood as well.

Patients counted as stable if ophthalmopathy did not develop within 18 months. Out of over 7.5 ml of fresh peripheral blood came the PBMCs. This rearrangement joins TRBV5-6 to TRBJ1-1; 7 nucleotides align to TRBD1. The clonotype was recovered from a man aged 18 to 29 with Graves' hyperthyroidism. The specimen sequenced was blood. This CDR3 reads CASSSAGGVTEAFF. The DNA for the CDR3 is TGTGCCAGCAGTTCGGCAGGGGGTGTCACTGAAGCTTTCTTT.